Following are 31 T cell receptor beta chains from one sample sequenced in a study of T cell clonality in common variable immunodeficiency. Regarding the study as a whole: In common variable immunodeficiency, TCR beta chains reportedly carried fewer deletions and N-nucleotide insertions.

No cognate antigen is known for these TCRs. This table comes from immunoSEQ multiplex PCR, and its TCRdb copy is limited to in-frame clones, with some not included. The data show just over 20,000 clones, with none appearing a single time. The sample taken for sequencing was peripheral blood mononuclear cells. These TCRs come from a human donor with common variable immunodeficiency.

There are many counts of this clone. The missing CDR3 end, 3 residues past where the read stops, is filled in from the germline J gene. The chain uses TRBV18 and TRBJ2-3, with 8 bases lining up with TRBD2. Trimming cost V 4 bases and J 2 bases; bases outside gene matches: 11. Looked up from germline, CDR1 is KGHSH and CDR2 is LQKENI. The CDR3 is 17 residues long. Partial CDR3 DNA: TGTGCCAGCTCACGGGCTACAGGCGGACTAGCCACAGATACG. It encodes CASSRATGGLATDT. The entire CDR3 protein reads CASSRATGGLATDTQYF.

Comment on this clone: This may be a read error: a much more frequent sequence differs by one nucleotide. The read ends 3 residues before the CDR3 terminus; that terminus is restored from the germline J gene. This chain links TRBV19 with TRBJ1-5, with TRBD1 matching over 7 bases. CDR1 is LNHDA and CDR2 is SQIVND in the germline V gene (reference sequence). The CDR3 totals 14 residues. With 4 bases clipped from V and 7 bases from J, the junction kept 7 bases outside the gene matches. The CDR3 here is CASSTTGVKQPQHF. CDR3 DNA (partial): TGTGCCAGTAGTACCACAGGGGTGAAGCAGCCC.

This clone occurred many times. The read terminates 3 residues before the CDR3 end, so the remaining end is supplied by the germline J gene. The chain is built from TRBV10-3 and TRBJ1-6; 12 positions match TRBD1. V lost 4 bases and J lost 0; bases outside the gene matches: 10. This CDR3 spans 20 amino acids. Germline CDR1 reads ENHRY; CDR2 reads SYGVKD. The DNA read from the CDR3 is TGTGCCATCAGTGGGGGGACAGGGGGCTTCTGGAGCTCCTATAATTCACCC. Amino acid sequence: CAISGGTGGFWSSYNSP. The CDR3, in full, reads CAISGGTGGFWSSYNSPLHF.

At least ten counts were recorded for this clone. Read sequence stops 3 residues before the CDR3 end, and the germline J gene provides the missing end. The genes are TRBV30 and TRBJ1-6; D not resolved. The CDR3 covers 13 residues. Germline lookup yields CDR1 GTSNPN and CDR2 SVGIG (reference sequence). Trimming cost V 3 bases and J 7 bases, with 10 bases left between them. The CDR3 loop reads CAWSLGHNSPLHF. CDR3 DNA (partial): TGTGCCTGGAGCCTAGGCCACAATTCACCC. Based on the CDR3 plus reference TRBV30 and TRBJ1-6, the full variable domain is SQTIHQWPATLVQPVGSPLSLECTVEGTSNPNLYWYRQAAGRGLQLLFYSVGIGQISSEVPQNLSASRPQDRQFILSSKKLLLSDSGFYLCAWSLGHNSPLHFGNGTRLTVT.

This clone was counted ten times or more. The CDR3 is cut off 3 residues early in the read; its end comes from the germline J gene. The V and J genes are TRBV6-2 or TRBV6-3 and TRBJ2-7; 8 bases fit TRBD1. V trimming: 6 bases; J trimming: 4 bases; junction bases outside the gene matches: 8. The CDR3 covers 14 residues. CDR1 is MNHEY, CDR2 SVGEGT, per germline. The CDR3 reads CASRRQGSLYEQYF. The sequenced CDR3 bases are TGTGCCAGCAGACGACAGGGGTCCCTGTACGAG.

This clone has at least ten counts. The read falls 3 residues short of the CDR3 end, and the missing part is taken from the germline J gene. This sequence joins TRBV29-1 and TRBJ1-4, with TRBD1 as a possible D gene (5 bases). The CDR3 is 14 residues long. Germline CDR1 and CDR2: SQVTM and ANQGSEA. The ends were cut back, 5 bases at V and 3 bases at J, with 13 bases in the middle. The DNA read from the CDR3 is TGCAGCGTTCGAAGAGGGGTAGCTAATGAAAAA. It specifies CSVRRGVANEK. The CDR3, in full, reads CSVRRGVANEKLFF.

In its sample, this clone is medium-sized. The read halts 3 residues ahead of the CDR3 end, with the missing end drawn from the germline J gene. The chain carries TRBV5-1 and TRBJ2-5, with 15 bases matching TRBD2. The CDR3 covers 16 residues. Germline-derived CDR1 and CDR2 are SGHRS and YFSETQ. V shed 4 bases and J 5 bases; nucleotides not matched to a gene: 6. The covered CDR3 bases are TGCGCCAGCAGCACCGGGACTAGCGGGGGGACGGAGACC. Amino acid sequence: CASSTGTSGGTET. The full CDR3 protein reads CASSTGTSGGTETQYF.

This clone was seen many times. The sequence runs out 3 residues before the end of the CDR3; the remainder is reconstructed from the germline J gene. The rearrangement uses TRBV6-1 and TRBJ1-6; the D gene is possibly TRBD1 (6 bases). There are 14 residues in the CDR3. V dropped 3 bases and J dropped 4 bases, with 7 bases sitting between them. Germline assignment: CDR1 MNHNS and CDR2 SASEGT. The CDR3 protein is CASSDQGYNSPLHF. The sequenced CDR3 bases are TGTGCCAGCAGTGATCAGGGGTATAATTCACCC.

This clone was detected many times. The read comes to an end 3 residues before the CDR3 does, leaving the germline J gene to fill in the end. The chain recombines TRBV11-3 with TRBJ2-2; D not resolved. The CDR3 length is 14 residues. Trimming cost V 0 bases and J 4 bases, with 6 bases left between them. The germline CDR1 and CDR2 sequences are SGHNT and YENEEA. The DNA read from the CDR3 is TGTGCCAGCAGCTTAGAATTCTCCACCGGGGAG. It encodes CASSLEFSTGE. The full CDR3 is CASSLEFSTGELFF.

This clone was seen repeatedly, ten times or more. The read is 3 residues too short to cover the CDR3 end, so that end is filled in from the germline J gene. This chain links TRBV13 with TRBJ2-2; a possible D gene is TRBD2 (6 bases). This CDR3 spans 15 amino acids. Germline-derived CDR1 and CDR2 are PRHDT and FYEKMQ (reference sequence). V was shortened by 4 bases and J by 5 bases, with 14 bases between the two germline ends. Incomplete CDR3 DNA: TGTGCCAGCAGCTGGAGGGGCGCCGGGACCGGGGAG. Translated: CASSWRGAGTGE. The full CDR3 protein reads CASSWRGAGTGELFF. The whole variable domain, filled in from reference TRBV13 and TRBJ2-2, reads AAGVIQSPRHLIKEKRETATLKCYPIPRHDTVYWYQQGPGQDPQFLISFYEKMQSDKGSIPDRFSAQQFSDYHSELNMSSLELGDSALYFCASSWRGAGTGELFFGEGSRLTVL.

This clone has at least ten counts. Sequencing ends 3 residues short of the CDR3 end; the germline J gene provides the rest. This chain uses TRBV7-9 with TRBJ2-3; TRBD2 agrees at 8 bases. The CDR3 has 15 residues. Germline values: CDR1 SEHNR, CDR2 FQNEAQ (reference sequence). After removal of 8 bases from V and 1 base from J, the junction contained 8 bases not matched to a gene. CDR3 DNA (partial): TGTGCCAGCGGGACCGGGACTAGGGGCACAGATACG. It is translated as CASGTGTRGTDT. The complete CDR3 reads CASGTGTRGTDTQYF.

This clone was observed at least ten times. The CDR3 protein is CASSSNAGGLGNQPQHF. The covered CDR3 bases are TGTGCCAGCAGCTCAAACGCAGGGGGCTTGGGCAATCAGCCC. This chain connects TRBV13 to TRBJ1-5; the match to TRBD1 covers 8 bases. The read terminates 3 residues before the CDR3 end, so the remaining end is supplied by the germline J gene. CDR3 size: 17 residues. The germline V gene has CDR1 PRHDT and CDR2 FYEKMQ (reference sequence). The ends lost 4 bases at V and 2 bases at J; junction bases unmatched: 10.

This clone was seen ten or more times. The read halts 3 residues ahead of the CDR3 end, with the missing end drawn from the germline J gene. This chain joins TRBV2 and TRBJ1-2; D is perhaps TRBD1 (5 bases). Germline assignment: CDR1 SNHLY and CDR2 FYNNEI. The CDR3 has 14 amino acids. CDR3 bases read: TGTGCCAGCGGATTGTCCGGCGGGGACGGGGGC. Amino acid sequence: CASGLSGGDGG. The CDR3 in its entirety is CASGLSGGDGGYTF.

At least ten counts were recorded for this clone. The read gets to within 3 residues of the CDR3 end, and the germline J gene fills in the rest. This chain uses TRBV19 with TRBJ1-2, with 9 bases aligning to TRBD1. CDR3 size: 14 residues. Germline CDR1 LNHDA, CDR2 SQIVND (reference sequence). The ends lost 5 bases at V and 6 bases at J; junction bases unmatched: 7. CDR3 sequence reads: CASSFWTGDDGYTF. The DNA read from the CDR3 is TGTGCCAGTAGTTTCTGGACAGGGGACGATGGC.

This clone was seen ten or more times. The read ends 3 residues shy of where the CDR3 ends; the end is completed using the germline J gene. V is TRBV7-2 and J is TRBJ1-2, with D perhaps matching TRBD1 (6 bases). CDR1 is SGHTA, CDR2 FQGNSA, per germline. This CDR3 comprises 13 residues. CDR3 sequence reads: CASSGTRQEVYTF. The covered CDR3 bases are TGTGCCAGCAGCGGTACCCGACAGGAGGTC.

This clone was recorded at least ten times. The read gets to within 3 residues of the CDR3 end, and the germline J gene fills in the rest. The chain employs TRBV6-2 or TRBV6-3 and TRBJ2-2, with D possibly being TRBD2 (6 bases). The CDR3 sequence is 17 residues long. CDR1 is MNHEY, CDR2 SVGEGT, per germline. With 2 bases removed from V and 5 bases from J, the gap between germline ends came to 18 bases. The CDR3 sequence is CASSYLGLSGGTGELFF. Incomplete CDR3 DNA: TGTGCCAGCAGTTACCTTGGACTATCCGGCGGGACCGGGGAG.

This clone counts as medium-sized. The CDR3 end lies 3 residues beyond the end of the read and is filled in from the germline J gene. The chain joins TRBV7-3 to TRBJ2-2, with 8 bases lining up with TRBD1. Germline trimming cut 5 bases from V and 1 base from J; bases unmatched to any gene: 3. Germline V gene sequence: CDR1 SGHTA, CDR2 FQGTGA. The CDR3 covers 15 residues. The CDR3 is CASSLQGGNTGELFF. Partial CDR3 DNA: TGTGCCAGCAGCCTACAGGGGGGGAACACCGGGGAG.

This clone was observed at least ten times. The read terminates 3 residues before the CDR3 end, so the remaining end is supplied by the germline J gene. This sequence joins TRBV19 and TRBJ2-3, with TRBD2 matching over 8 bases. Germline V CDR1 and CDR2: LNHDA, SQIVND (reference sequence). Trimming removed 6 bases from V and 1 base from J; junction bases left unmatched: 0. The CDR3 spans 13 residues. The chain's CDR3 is CASRRGGTDTQYF. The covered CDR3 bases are TGTGCCAGTAGGCGGGGGGGCACAGATACG. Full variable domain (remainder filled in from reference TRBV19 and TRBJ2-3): DGGITQSPKYLFRKEGQNVTLSCEQNLNHDAMYWYRQDPGQGLRLIYYSQIVNDFQKGDIAEGYSVSREKKESFPLTVTSAQKNPTAFYLCASRRGGTDTQYFGPGTRLTVL.

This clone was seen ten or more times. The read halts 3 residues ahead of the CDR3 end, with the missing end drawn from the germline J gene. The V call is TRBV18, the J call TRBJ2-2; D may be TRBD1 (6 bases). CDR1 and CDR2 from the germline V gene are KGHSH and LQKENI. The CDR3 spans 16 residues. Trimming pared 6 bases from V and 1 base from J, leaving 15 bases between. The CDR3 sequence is CASSDSGTKNTGELFF. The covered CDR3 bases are TGTGCCAGCTCCGACTCGGGGACAAAGAACACCGGGGAG. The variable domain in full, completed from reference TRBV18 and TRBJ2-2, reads NAGVMQNPRHLVRRRGQEARLRCSPMKGHSHVYWYRQLPEEGLKFMVYLQKENIIDESGMPKERFSAEFPKEGPSILRIQQVVRGDSAAYFCASSDSGTKNTGELFFGEGSRLTVL.

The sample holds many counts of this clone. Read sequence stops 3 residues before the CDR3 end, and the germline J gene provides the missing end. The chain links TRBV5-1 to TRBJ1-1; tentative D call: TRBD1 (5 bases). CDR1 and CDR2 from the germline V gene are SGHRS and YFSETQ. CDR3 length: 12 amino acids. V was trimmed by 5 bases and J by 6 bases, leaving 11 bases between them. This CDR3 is CASSPGGAEAFF. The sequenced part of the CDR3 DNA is TGCGCCAGCAGTCCGGGGGGGGCTGAA.

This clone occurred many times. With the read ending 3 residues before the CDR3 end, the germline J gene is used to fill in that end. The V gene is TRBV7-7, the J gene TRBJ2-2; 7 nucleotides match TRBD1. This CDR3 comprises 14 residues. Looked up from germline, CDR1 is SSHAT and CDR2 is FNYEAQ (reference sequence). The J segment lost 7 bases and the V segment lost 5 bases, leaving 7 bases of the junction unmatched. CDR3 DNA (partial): TGTGCCAGCAGCCTTAACCAGGGGGACGGGGAG. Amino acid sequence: CASSLNQGDGE. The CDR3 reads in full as CASSLNQGDGELFF.

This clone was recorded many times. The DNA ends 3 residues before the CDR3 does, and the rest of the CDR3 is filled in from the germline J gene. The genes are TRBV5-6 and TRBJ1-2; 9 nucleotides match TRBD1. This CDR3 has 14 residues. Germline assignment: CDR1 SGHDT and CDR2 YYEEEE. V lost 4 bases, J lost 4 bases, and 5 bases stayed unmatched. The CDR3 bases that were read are TGTGCCAGCAGCCACCGGGACAGGGCCTATGGC. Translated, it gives CASSHRDRAYG. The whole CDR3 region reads CASSHRDRAYGYTF.

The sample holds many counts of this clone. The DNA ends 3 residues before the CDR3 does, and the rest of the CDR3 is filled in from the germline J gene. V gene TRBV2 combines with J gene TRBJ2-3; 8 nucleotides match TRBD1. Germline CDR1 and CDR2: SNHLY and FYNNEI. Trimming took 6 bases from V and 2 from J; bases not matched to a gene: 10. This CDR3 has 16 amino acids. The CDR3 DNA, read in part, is TGTGCCAGCAGGGAGTTGGGGACAGGCTACACAGATACG. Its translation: CASRELGTGYTDT. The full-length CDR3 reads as CASRELGTGYTDTQYF.

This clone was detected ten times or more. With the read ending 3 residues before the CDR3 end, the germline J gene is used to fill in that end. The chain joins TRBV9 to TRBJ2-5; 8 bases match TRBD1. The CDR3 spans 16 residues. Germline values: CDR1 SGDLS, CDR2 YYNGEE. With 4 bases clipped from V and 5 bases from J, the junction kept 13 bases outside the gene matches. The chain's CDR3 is CASSPGMRDRKETQYF. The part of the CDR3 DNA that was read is TGTGCCAGCAGCCCAGGGATGCGGGACAGGAAGGAGACC.

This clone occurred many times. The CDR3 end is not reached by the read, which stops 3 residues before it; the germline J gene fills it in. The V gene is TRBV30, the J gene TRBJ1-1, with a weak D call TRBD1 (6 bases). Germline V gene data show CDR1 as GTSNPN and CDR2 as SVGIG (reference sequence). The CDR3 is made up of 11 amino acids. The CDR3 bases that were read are TGTGCCTGGACTAGCGGGGGGGCC. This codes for CAWTSGGA. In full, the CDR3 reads CAWTSGGAAFF.

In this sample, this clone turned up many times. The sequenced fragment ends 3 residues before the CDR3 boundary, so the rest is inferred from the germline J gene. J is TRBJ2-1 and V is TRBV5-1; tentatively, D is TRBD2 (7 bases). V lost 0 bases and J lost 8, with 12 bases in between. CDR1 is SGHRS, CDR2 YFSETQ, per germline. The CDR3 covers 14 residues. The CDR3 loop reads CASSLAWGGDEQFF. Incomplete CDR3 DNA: TGCGCCAGCAGCTTGGCTTGGGGGGGCGATGAG.

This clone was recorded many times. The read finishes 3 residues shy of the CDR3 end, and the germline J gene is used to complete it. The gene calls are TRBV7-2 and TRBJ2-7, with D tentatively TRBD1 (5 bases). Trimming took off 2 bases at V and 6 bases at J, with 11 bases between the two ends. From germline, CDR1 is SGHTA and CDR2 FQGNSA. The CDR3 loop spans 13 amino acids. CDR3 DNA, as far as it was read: TGTGCCAGCAGCTTAACCAGGGTTGTCGAG. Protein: CASSLTRVVE. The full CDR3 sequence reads CASSLTRVVEQYF.

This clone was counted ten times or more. The DNA read from the CDR3 is TGTGCCAGCAGCTTATCTGGGGGGGGATATGGC. The encoded protein is CASSLSGGGYG. The full CDR3 reads CASSLSGGGYGYTF. The J gene is TRBJ1-2, the V gene TRBV7-2; tentative D call: TRBD1 (5 bases). The read is 3 residues too short to cover the CDR3 end, so that end is filled in from the germline J gene. CDR3 size: 14 residues. Germline V gene data show CDR1 as SGHTA and CDR2 as FQGNSA. Trimming pared 2 bases from V and 5 bases from J, leaving 12 bases between.

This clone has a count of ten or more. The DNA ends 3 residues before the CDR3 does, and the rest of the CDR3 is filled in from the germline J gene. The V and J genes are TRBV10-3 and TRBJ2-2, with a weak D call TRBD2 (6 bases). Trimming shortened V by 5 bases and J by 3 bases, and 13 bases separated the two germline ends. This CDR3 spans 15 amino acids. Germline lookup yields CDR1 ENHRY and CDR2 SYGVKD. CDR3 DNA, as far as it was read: TGTGCCATCAGTTGGGGGGAATGGGACACCGGGGAG. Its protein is CAISWGEWDTGE. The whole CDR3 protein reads CAISWGEWDTGELFF.

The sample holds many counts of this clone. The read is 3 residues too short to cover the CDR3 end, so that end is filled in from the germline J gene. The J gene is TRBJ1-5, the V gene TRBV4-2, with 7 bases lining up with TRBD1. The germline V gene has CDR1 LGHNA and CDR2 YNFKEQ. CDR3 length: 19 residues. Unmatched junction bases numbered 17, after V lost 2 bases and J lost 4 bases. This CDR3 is CASSQPRTGGIPSNQPQHF. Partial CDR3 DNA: TGTGCCAGCAGCCAACCCAGGACAGGAGGGATTCCAAGTAATCAGCCC.

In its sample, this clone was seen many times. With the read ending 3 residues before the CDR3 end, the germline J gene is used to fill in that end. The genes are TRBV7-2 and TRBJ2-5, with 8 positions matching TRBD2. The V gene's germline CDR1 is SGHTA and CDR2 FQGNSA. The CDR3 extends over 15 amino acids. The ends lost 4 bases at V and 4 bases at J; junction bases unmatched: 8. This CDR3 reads CASSSSRTSLETQYF. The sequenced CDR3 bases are TGTGCCAGCAGCTCCTCACGGACTAGCCTAGAGACC.